This is a list of T cell receptor beta chains from one sample in a study of T cells in Graves' hyperthyroidism and ophthalmopathy. TCRdb redid the calling of the multiplex PCR reads with MiXCR, one entry per CDR3 protein. The profile shows 700,000 to 950,000 distinct CDR3 sequences, 30% to 40% of them singletons. Sequencing was done on a sample of blood. These receptor sequences come from a woman between 35 and 50 years old with Graves' hyperthyroidism. Both conserved end residues are part of each CDR3. Each record gives: D gene, V gene, clone size, J gene, CDR3 protein, CDR3 DNA. D genes are given only for firm matches. A clone size is listed for some rows: how often the clone was seen (once, few, many), or a class if it is expanded.

D: TRBD1
V: TRBV20-1
size: NA
J: TRBJ2-5
CDR3: CSAKGDRRYQETQYF
DNA: TGCAGTGCTAAAGGGGACAGACGGTACCAAGAGACCCAGTACTTC

D: NA
V: TRBV5-5
size: few
J: TRBJ1-5
CDR3: CASSLEGKGQPQHF
DNA: TGTGCCAGCAGCTTGGAGGGAAAGGGACAGCCCCAGCATTTT

D: NA
V: TRBV12-3/TRBV12-4
size: few
J: TRBJ1-2
CDR3: CASSLTVRPANYGYTF
DNA: TGTGCCAGCAGTTTAACGGTCCGACCGGCGAACTATGGCTACACCTTC

D: NA
V: TRBV12-3/TRBV12-4
size: NA
J: TRBJ2-2
CDR3: CASSPLLVSAGELFF
DNA: TGTGCCAGCAGCCCCCTTTTAGTCTCGGCCGGGGAGCTGTTTTTT

D: NA
V: TRBV29-1
size: many
J: TRBJ2-7
CDR3: CSAALTGTNYEQYF
DNA: TGCAGCGCCGCCCTGACGGGGACAAACTACGAGCAGTACTTC

D: TRBD2
V: TRBV29-1
size: NA
J: TRBJ2-7
CDR3: CSVEDRGGTYEQYF
DNA: TGCAGCGTTGAAGATCGGGGAGGGACCTACGAGCAGTACTTC

D: TRBD1
V: TRBV11-2
size: few
J: TRBJ2-2
CDR3: CASSLRDRAAGELFF
DNA: TGTGCCAGCAGCCTCCGGGACAGGGCGGCCGGGGAGCTGTTTTTT

D: NA
V: TRBV6-5
size: NA
J: TRBJ1-1
CDR3: CASSRGPESSPMNTEAFF
DNA: TGTGCCAGCAGCAGAGGGCCAGAATCCAGCCCGATGAACACTGAAGCTTTCTTT

D: TRBD1
V: TRBV7-2
size: many
J: TRBJ1-6
CDR3: CASSTSTRGTGPLSSPLHF
DNA: TGTGCCAGCAGCACCTCCACCCGGGGGACAGGGCCTTTAAGCTCACCCCTCCACTTT

D: NA
V: TRBV30
size: few
J: TRBJ1-6
CDR3: CAWSVNIGYNSPLHF
DNA: TGTGCCTGGAGTGTGAATATAGGGTATAATTCACCCCTCCACTTT

D: NA
V: TRBV29-1
size: NA
J: TRBJ2-7
CDR3: CSVGSGGSYEQYF
DNA: TGCAGCGTCGGATCCGGGGGCTCCTACGAGCAGTACTTC

D: TRBD1
V: TRBV10-3
size: few
J: TRBJ1-1
CDR3: CASKRIGTANTEAFF
DNA: TGTGCCAGCAAGAGAATCGGGACAGCGAACACTGAAGCTTTCTTT

D: NA
V: TRBV7-9
size: few
J: TRBJ2-7
CDR3: CASSPFREQYF
DNA: TGTGCCAGCAGCCCCTTCCGGGAGCAGTACTTC

D: NA
V: TRBV7-2
size: many
J: TRBJ1-2
CDR3: CASSPDREYGYTF
DNA: TGTGCCAGCAGCCCGGACAGAGAGTATGGCTACACCTTC

D: NA
V: TRBV14
size: many
J: TRBJ2-7
CDR3: CASSQVGRQQYF
DNA: TGTGCCAGCAGCCAAGTGGGGCGCCAGCAGTACTTC

D: TRBD1
V: TRBV19
size: NA
J: TRBJ2-7
CDR3: CASRWDRLPYEQYF
DNA: TGTGCCAGCCGTTGGGACAGGCTTCCCTACGAGCAGTACTTC

D: NA
V: TRBV7-9
size: many
J: TRBJ2-2
CDR3: CASSPRMNTGELFF
DNA: TGTGCCAGCAGCCCCCGGATGAACACCGGGGAGCTGTTTTTT

D: NA
V: TRBV2
size: NA
J: TRBJ1-5
CDR3: CASRYLDGQPQRF
DNA: TGTGCCAGCAGGTACCTCGACGGGCAGCCCCAGCGTTTT

D: NA
V: TRBV2
size: NA
J: TRBJ1-4
CDR3: CASETGPSGKLFF
DNA: TGTGCCAGCGAAACGGGGCCCTCTGGAAAACTGTTTTTT

D: TRBD2
V: TRBV24-1
size: NA
J: TRBJ2-5
CDR3: CATSEPTSGGPSETQYF
DNA: TGTGCCACCAGTGAGCCGACTAGCGGGGGGCCCTCAGAGACCCAGTACTTC

D: NA
V: TRBV19
size: NA
J: TRBJ2-7
CDR3: CASSTGTETYEQYF
DNA: TGTGCCAGTAGTACCGGGACGGAAACCTACGAGCAGTACTTC

D: TRBD1
V: TRBV20-1
size: many
J: TRBJ2-7
CDR3: CSAGGQGYEQYF
DNA: TGCAGTGCTGGGGGACAGGGCTACGAGCAGTACTTC

D: NA
V: TRBV28
size: NA
J: TRBJ2-7
CDR3: CASNEGISGYEQYF
DNA: TGTGCCAGCAATGAGGGGATTAGTGGGTACGAGCAGTACTTC

D: NA
V: TRBV6-5
size: few
J: TRBJ2-6
CDR3: CATYQDGAHGGANVLTF
DNA: TGTGCCACTTACCAGGACGGGGCCCATGGTGGGGCCAACGTCCTGACTTTC

D: NA
V: TRBV2
size: NA
J: TRBJ1-5
CDR3: CASRSGTSQPQHF
DNA: TGTGCCAGTAGATCAGGGACCTCTCAGCCCCAGCATTTT

D: TRBD1
V: TRBV12-3/TRBV12-4
size: NA
J: TRBJ2-7
CDR3: CAGSLGQGDDEQYF
DNA: TGTGCCGGCAGTTTGGGGCAGGGGGACGACGAGCAGTACTTC

D: NA
V: TRBV7-9
size: NA
J: TRBJ1-1
CDR3: CANSPHGRIATEAFF
DNA: TGTGCCAACAGCCCACACGGCAGGATAGCCACTGAAGCTTTCTTT

D: NA
V: TRBV10-2
size: once
J: TRBJ1-1
CDR3: CASSEDWATEAFF
DNA: TGCGCCAGCAGTGAGGACTGGGCCACTGAAGCTTTCTTT

D: TRBD1
V: TRBV7-2
size: many
J: TRBJ2-5
CDR3: CASSPRTGGLETQYF
DNA: TGTGCCAGCAGCCCGAGGACAGGGGGCCTAGAGACCCAGTACTTC

D: NA
V: TRBV5-1
size: once
J: TRBJ2-7
CDR3: CASSEQGTHEQYF
DNA: TGCGCCAGCAGCGAACAGGGAACCCACGAGCAGTACTTC

D: NA
V: TRBV7-9
size: NA
J: TRBJ1-5
CDR3: CASSEGTSGSQTQHF
DNA: TGTGCCAGCAGCGAGGGGACTAGCGGGAGTCAGACCCAGCATTTT

D: TRBD1
V: TRBV6-6
size: few
J: TRBJ1-1
CDR3: CASILTGGAFMNTEAFF
DNA: TGTGCCAGCATCCTGACAGGGGGCGCGTTCATGAACACTGAAGCTTTCTTT

D: NA
V: TRBV6-5
size: few
J: TRBJ2-7
CDR3: CASSFQGGEQYF
DNA: TGTGCCAGCAGTTTCCAGGGAGGCGAGCAGTACTTC

D: NA
V: TRBV20-1
size: many
J: TRBJ1-2
CDR3: CSASSPTDYGYTF
DNA: TGCAGTGCTAGTTCCCCGACAGACTATGGCTACACCTTC

D: NA
V: TRBV6-6
size: NA
J: TRBJ1-5
CDR3: CASRVGREPQHF
DNA: TGTGCCAGCCGGGTGGGTCGGGAGCCCCAGCATTTT

D: NA
V: TRBV6-5
size: few
J: TRBJ1-5
CDR3: CASRYQRGQPQHF
DNA: TGTGCCAGCAGATATCAGAGGGGCCAGCCCCAGCATTTT

D: TRBD1
V: TRBV10-3
size: many
J: TRBJ1-2
CDR3: CAISEDRAYGYTF
DNA: TGTGCCATCAGTGAGGACAGGGCCTATGGCTACACCTTC

D: TRBD1
V: TRBV7-9
size: NA
J: TRBJ2-7
CDR3: CASSATGVVYEQYF
DNA: TGTGCCAGCAGCGCAACAGGGGTAGTCTACGAGCAGTACTTC

D: NA
V: TRBV20-1
size: NA
J: TRBJ2-7
CDR3: CSVTGSVDYEQYF
DNA: TGCAGTGTTACGGGTTCGGTGGACTACGAGCAGTACTTC

D: NA
V: TRBV29-1
size: many
J: TRBJ2-5
CDR3: CSATTMGETQYF
DNA: TGCAGCGCTACAACCATGGGAGAGACCCAGTACTTC

D: NA
V: TRBV20-1
size: NA
J: TRBJ2-3
CDR3: CSARDYHSEKDTQYF
DNA: TGCAGTGCTAGAGATTATCATAGCGAGAAAGATACGCAGTATTTT

D: TRBD2
V: TRBV2
size: once
J: TRBJ2-7
CDR3: CASSAGAGLAGAQYF
DNA: TGTGCCAGCAGTGCTGGGGCGGGACTAGCGGGGGCGCAGTACTTC

D: NA
V: TRBV7-9
size: many
J: TRBJ2-7
CDR3: CASSLGSLYEQYF
DNA: TGTGCCAGCAGCTTAGGGTCCCTATACGAGCAGTACTTC

D: NA
V: TRBV6-4
size: NA
J: TRBJ1-3
CDR3: CASRRQDPWTDTIYF
DNA: TGTGCCAGCAGAAGACAGGACCCCTGGACGGACACCATATATTTT

D: NA
V: TRBV7-9
size: many
J: TRBJ1-1
CDR3: CASSLSLGGTEAFF
DNA: TGTGCCAGCAGCTTGTCCTTGGGGGGTACTGAAGCTTTCTTT

D: TRBD1
V: TRBV6-6
size: NA
J: TRBJ2-7
CDR3: CASSYFGQGYEQYF
DNA: TGTGCCAGCAGTTATTTTGGACAGGGCTACGAGCAGTACTTC

D: NA
V: TRBV2
size: many
J: TRBJ2-5
CDR3: CASSVLQETQYF
DNA: TGTGCCAGCAGTGTCCTCCAAGAGACCCAGTACTTC

D: TRBD1
V: TRBV6-5
size: many
J: TRBJ1-5
CDR3: CASSYAGQGQPQHF
DNA: TGTGCCAGCAGTTACGCGGGACAGGGACAGCCCCAGCATTTT

D: NA
V: TRBV7-9
size: many
J: TRBJ1-5
CDR3: CASSVREGQPQHF
DNA: TGTGCCAGCAGCGTCCGCGAGGGTCAGCCCCAGCATTTT

D: TRBD2
V: TRBV11-2
size: many
J: TRBJ2-5
CDR3: CASSLVMVAGGQETQYF
DNA: TGTGCCAGCAGCCTTGTGATGGTAGCGGGGGGGCAAGAGACCCAGTACTTC

D: NA
V: TRBV7-9
size: few
J: TRBJ1-5
CDR3: CASSLGIGQPQHF
DNA: TGTGCCAGCAGCCTAGGGATAGGTCAGCCCCAGCATTTT

D: TRBD1
V: TRBV7-3
size: NA
J: TRBJ1-6
CDR3: CASRSGQGNSPLHF
DNA: TGTGCCAGCCGTTCGGGACAGGGCAATTCACCCCTCCACTTT

D: TRBD1
V: TRBV7-9
size: NA
J: TRBJ1-1
CDR3: CASSSSRDRDTEAFF
DNA: TGTGCCAGCAGCTCTTCCCGGGACAGGGACACTGAAGCTTTCTTT

D: NA
V: TRBV7-2
size: many
J: TRBJ1-2
CDR3: CASSSAGGAGYGYTF
DNA: TGTGCCAGCAGCTCGGCCGGGGGCGCGGGCTATGGCTACACCTTC

D: TRBD1
V: TRBV20-1
size: few
J: TRBJ2-7
CDR3: CSAARTGTSTYEQYF
DNA: TGCAGTGCTGCCCGGACAGGAACCTCAACCTACGAGCAGTACTTC

D: NA
V: TRBV7-2
size: few
J: TRBJ2-7
CDR3: CASSPTSGREYF
DNA: TGTGCCAGCAGCCCAACGAGCGGGCGAGAGTACTTC

D: NA
V: TRBV20-1
size: NA
J: TRBJ2-5
CDR3: CSARDRLRHLQETQYF
DNA: TGCAGTGCTAGAGATCGTTTGCGACACCTCCAAGAGACCCAGTACTTC

D: NA
V: TRBV7-9
size: NA
J: TRBJ1-5
CDR3: CASSTRTEGGEPQHF
DNA: TGTGCCAGCAGCACCCGGACAGAGGGAGGAGAGCCCCAGCATTTT

D: NA
V: TRBV6-5
size: many
J: TRBJ1-1
CDR3: CASSTGRKNTEAFF
DNA: TGTGCCAGCAGTACCGGTAGGAAGAACACTGAAGCTTTCTTT

D: TRBD1
V: TRBV11-2
size: NA
J: TRBJ1-1
CDR3: CASSAGRQGTNTEAFF
DNA: TGTGCCAGCAGCGCCGGGCGACAGGGGACGAATACTGAAGCTTTCTTT